The 28 T cell receptor beta chains given below trace back to one sample, sequenced in a study of identical twins. MiXCR, applied by TCRdb to the 5' RACE reads, yields one record per CDR3 protein. This sample has hundreds of thousands of distinct CDR3 sequences, with around 20% found just once. These records were also assigned to another study, of T cells expressing NK-cell markers.

The sample was PBMCs. The receptors shown here come from a woman under 30 in good health.

This chain uses TRBV27 with TRBJ2-1, with D tentatively TRBD1 or TRBD2 (6 bases each). Germline CDR1 and CDR2: MNHEY and SMNVEV (reference sequence). Between the trimmed V and J ends, which lost 1 base and 9 bases, there was a span of 19 bases. The length of the CDR3 is 16 residues. CDR3 bases: TGTGCCAGCAGTTTATATTTAATTACGGGGGCTACTGAGCAGTTCTTC. Translation: CASSLYLITGATEQFF.

The table lists this clonotype with many counts. The CDR3 sequence is CSARGPLNTEAFF. DNA for the CDR3: TGCAGTGCTAGGGGACCGCTTAACACTGAAGCTTTCTTT. This chain joins TRBV20-1 and TRBJ1-1, with a possible D match to TRBD1 (5 bases). CDR1 and CDR2 from the germline V gene are DFQATT and SNEGSKA (reference sequence). V was shortened by 3 bases and J by 2 bases, with 10 bases between the two germline ends. The CDR3 totals 13 residues.

This chain links TRBV5-1 with TRBJ2-1; D gene ambiguous. Germline CDR1 is SGHRS and CDR2 is YFSETQ. Trimming removed 3 bases at V and 0 bases at J, with 13 bases between. The length of the CDR3 is 16 residues. The CDR3 DNA reads TGCGCCAGCAGCTGGGCGAGGTCCAGCTCCTACAATGAGCAGTTCTTC. Residues: CASSWARSSSYNEQFF.

About this clonotype itself: Relative to the germline gene, one junction end is altered; a read error may explain this. This rearrangement joins TRBV5-6 to TRBJ1-5; D remains ambiguous. This CDR3 comprises 15 residues. Per germline, CDR1 SGHDT and CDR2 YYEEEE. The CDR3 loop reads CPSSLGGREGQPQHF. In DNA, the CDR3 is TGTCCCAGCAGCTTGGGAGGGAGGGAGGGACAGCCCCAGCATTTT.

This chain connects TRBV7-9 to TRBJ1-1; D remains ambiguous. The CDR3 extends over 13 amino acids. Germline V gene lookup returns CDR1 SEHNR and CDR2 FQNEAQ (reference sequence). V dropped 0 bases and J dropped 10 bases, with 12 bases sitting between them. In nucleotides, the CDR3 is TGTGCCAGCAGCTTAGCCCCCAGACTTGGAGCTTTCTTT. Translating it yields CASSLAPRLGAFF.

The chain is built from TRBV19 and TRBJ2-1; D may be TRBD2 (7 bases). V lost 7 bases and J 3 bases, leaving 16 bases between the germline ends. Per germline, CDR1 LNHDA and CDR2 SQIVND (reference sequence). This CDR3 contains 15 residues. This chain's CDR3 is CASIKGGAGYNEQFF. The CDR3, as DNA: TGTGCCAGTATCAAGGGGGGGGCCGGCTACAATGAGCAGTTCTTC.

This clonotype was recorded many times. This chain connects TRBV7-2 to TRBJ2-6, with D uncertain. From germline, CDR1 is SGHTA and CDR2 FQGNSA. The CDR3 extends over 15 amino acids. Between the trimmed V and J ends, which lost 1 base and 4 bases, there was a span of 8 bases. CDR3 sequence reads: CASSLGALGANVLTF. CDR3 DNA: TGTGCCAGCAGCTTAGGAGCTCTGGGGGCCAACGTCCTGACTTTC.

V is TRBV3-1 and J is TRBJ1-5; no reliable D call. The CDR3 runs to 16 residues. V lost 1 base to trimming and J lost 4 bases, with 14 bases between them. Germline V lookup: CDR1 LGHDT, CDR2 YNNKEL (reference sequence). The chain's CDR3 is CASSQAGKSSNQPQHF. CDR3 coding DNA: TGTGCCAGCAGCCAAGCGGGGAAGAGCTCGAATCAGCCCCAGCATTTT.

The chain uses TRBV15 and TRBJ2-4; D gene uncertain. The CDR3 extends over 18 amino acids. Germline V lookup: CDR1 LNHNV, CDR2 YYDKDF (reference sequence). V was trimmed by 0 bases and J by 5 bases, leaving 20 bases between them. The CDR3 sequence: CATSRDPKGTSSENIQYF. CDR3 nucleotides: TGTGCCACCAGCAGAGATCCGAAAGGAACGTCTTCCGAAAACATTCAGTACTTC.

This clonotype was seen only a few times. The rearrangement joins TRBV10-3 to TRBJ1-6, with 11 positions matching TRBD1. The germline CDR1 and CDR2 sequences are ENHRY and SYGVKD. Germline trimming cut 7 bases from V and 10 bases from J; bases unmatched to any gene: 6. The CDR3 is 14 amino acids. The CDR3 region has the DNA TGTGCCATCAAGGGGACAGGGGGAGGCTCACCCCTCCACTTT. Amino acid sequence: CAIKGTGGGSPLHF.

V and J are TRBV20-1 and TRBJ2-1; 7 positions match TRBD2. Per the germline V gene, CDR1 is DFQATT and CDR2 is SNEGSKA (reference sequence). J lost 5 bases, V lost 1 base, and 8 bases had no gene match. This CDR3 spans 15 amino acids. CDR3 sequence (DNA): TGCAGTGCTAGAGCAGGGAGCGGGGCCAACAATGAGCAGTTCTTC. Translation: CSARAGSGANNEQFF.

Only a few counts were recorded for this clonotype. The chain employs TRBV5-1 and TRBJ2-7; D may correspond to TRBD1 or TRBD2 (5 bases each). Germline loops: CDR1 SGHRS, CDR2 YFSETQ. Trimming removed 4 bases at V and 6 bases at J, with 17 bases between. The CDR3 has 14 residues. The chain's CDR3 is CASSPGPTLGEQYF. The CDR3 region has the DNA TGCGCCAGCAGCCCGGGACCCACCTTGGGCGAGCAGTACTTC.

The rearrangement links TRBV24-1 to TRBJ2-2, with 7 bases that match TRBD1. The CDR3 runs to 14 residues. The trim removed 3 bases at V and 6 bases at J, leaving 3 bases unmatched. Germline lookup yields CDR1 KGHDR and CDR2 SFDVKD. CDR3 loop: CATSDRGGSGELFF. In DNA form, the CDR3 reads TGTGCCACCAGTGATCGAGGGGGCTCCGGGGAGCTGTTTTTT.

This clonotype turned up a few times. The gene calls are TRBV27 and TRBJ2-1; D is ambiguous. Germline CDR1 is MNHEY and CDR2 is SMNVEV (reference sequence). V was shortened by 3 bases and J by 8 bases, with 14 bases between the two germline ends. The CDR3 has 14 residues. CDR3 DNA: TGTGCCAGCAGTTTTGAGGCTTTGGTAGATGAGCAGTTCTTC. It encodes CASSFEALVDEQFF.

The V call is TRBV9, the J call TRBJ2-7; possibly TRBD2 for D (7 bases). Trimming removed 4 bases at V and 6 bases at J, with 17 bases between. CDR1 and CDR2 (germline): SGDLS, YYNGEE. The CDR3 spans 14 residues. For the CDR3, the DNA is TGTGCCAGCAGCCCAAGGGGGACTACCAGCGAGCAGTACTTC. Amino acid sequence: CASSPRGTTSEQYF.

In this sample, this clonotype turned up a few times. One end of the junction is discordant with germline, which a read error may explain. The chain links TRBV7-7 to TRBJ2-1; no clear D gene. The V gene's germline CDR1 is SSHAT and CDR2 FNYEAQ (reference sequence). The CDR3 is 13 amino acids. The CDR3 sequence: CASSLVKGHEQFF. CDR3 in DNA: TGTGCTAGCAGCCTAGTTAAGGGCCATGAGCAGTTCTTC.

The chain has TRBV5-1 and TRBJ2-7, with 8 bases identical to TRBD2. Germline CDR1 reads SGHRS; CDR2 reads YFSETQ. V shed 4 bases, J shed 3 bases, and the junction held 9 bases outside the gene matches. The CDR3 spans 15 residues. The CDR3: CASSPLVAGYYEQYF. The CDR3 DNA reads as TGCGCCAGCAGCCCCCTGGTAGCGGGGTACTACGAGCAGTACTTC. Full variable domain (rest looked up from reference TRBV5-1 and TRBJ2-7): KAGVTQTPRYLIKTRGQQVTLSCSPISGHRSVSWYQQTPGQGLQFLFEYFSETQRNKGNFPGRFSGRQFSNSRSEMNVSTLELGDSALYLCASSPLVAGYYEQYFGPGTRLTVT.

For this clonotype: The junction shows a germline mismatch at one end, possibly a read error. V is TRBV12-3 or TRBV12-4 and J is TRBJ2-3; 7 bases align to TRBD1. CDR3 length: 14 amino acids. The CDR3 loop reads CASSFFQGTDTEYF. The CDR3 bases are TGTGCCAGCAGTTTCTTCCAGGGGACAGATACGGAGTATTTT.

The sample holds a few counts of this clonotype. V usage is TRBV11-1 and J usage is TRBJ1-1; D is perhaps TRBD1 (6 bases). Germline CDR1 reads SGHAT; CDR2 reads FQDESV (reference sequence). The V gene lost 2 bases and the J gene lost 4 bases, with 17 bases spanning the gap. This CDR3 is 16 amino acids long. CDR3 residues: CASSLTGLSRTTEAFF. DNA for the CDR3: TGTGCCAGCAGCTTAACAGGGTTATCACGTACCACTGAAGCTTTCTTT.

The chain uses TRBV6-2 or TRBV6-3 and TRBJ2-1; 8 nucleotides align to TRBD2. Unmatched junction bases numbered 12, after V lost 0 bases and J lost 8 bases. CDR3 size: 17 residues. Germline-derived CDR1 and CDR2 are MNHEY and SVGEGT. In DNA form, the CDR3 reads TGTGCCAGCAGTTACTCCCCTCCGAGCGGGAGTCGGGATGAGCAGTTCTTC. This translates into CASSYSPPSGSRDEQFF.

The chain couples TRBV9 to TRBJ2-3; D is ambiguous. The CDR3 has 16 residues. The V and J ends lost 4 bases and 0 bases respectively, with 15 bases between them. Per germline, CDR1 SGDLS and CDR2 YYNGEE. The CDR3 spells CASSPEGRTSTDTQYF. In DNA form, the CDR3 reads TGTGCCAGCAGCCCAGAAGGACGAACTAGCACAGATACGCAGTATTTT.

V usage is TRBV7-8 and J usage is TRBJ2-1; 10 nucleotides agree with TRBD2. Trimming took 9 bases from V and 7 from J; bases not matched to a gene: 6. This CDR3 comprises 13 residues. The V gene's germline CDR1 is SGHVS and CDR2 FQNEAQ. Written as DNA, the CDR3 is TGTGCCAGTACTAGCGGGAATGAGAATGAGCAGTTCTTC. Translated: CASTSGNENEQFF.

This clonotype has a handful of counts. This sequence joins TRBV29-1 and TRBJ2-6, with a tentative D call TRBD2 (7 bases). Germline CDR1 reads SQVTM; CDR2 reads ANQGSEA. The CDR3 runs to 18 residues. V was cut by 5 bases and J by 0 bases, with 20 bases left in between. CDR3 in amino acids: CSVPKFGGGPSGANVLTF. The CDR3 DNA reads as TGCAGCGTTCCGAAATTTGGCGGGGGCCCCTCTGGGGCCAACGTCCTGACTTTC.

The chain combines TRBV2 with TRBJ2-1; D gene uncertain. V lost 3 bases and J lost 4, with 10 bases in between. The germline CDR1 and CDR2 sequences are SNHLY and FYNNEI. The CDR3 extends over 14 amino acids. In DNA, the CDR3 is TGTGCCAGCAGTGATAGGGTGGCATACAATGAGCAGTTCTTC. Translated: CASSDRVAYNEQFF.

This clonotype was seen a handful of times. V usage is TRBV7-9 and J usage is TRBJ2-7; 12 bases are shared with TRBD2. Per germline, CDR1 SEHNR and CDR2 FQNEAQ (reference sequence). The CDR3 totals 17 residues. With 5 bases clipped from V and 4 bases from J, the junction kept 12 bases outside the gene matches. CDR3 sequence (DNA): TGTGCCAGCAGCCAAGACAGACTAGCGGGAGAACAATACGAGCAGTACTTC. Protein: CASSQDRLAGEQYEQYF.

The chain is built from TRBV7-9 and TRBJ2-7; D may be TRBD2 (5 bases). This CDR3 spans 14 amino acids. Germline V gives CDR1 SEHNR, CDR2 FQNEAQ (reference sequence). Trimming removed 3 bases from V and 3 bases from J, with 12 bases in between. DNA for the CDR3: TGTGCCAGCAGCTTTAGCGATTTGGGCTACGAGCAGTACTTC. It translates to CASSFSDLGYEQYF.

The V gene is TRBV29-1, the J gene TRBJ2-5; 10 positions agree with TRBD1. CDR3 size: 15 residues. The V segment lost 6 bases and the J segment 5 bases; nucleotides outside the gene matches: 12. The germline V gene has CDR1 SQVTM and CDR2 ANQGSEA. The CDR3 DNA follows: TGCAGCGTCCAACCCACCGGGACAGGGGCGGAGACCCAGTACTTC. Its protein product is CSVQPTGTGAETQYF.

This clonotype was seen more than once but under ten times. This sequence joins TRBV20-1 and TRBJ1-5; D perhaps matches TRBD1 (5 bases). CDR1 is DFQATT, CDR2 SNEGSKA, per germline (reference sequence). V lost 5 bases, J lost 0 bases, and 17 bases lay in between. The length of the CDR3 is 16 residues. The CDR3 protein is CSAGEGPGYSNQPQHF. Here the CDR3 DNA reads TGCAGTGCTGGGGAGGGGCCGGGATATAGCAATCAGCCCCAGCATTTT.